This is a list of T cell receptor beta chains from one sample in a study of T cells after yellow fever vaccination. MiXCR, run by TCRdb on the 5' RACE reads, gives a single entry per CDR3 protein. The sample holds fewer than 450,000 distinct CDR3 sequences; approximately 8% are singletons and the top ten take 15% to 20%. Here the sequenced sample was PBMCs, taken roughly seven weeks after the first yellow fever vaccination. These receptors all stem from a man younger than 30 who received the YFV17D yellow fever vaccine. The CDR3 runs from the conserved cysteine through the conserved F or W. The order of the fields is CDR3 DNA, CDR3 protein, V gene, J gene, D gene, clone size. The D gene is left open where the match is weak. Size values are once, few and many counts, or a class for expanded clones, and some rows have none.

cdr3_nt: TGTGCCAGCAGCCCAACCGGGTTCGAGCAGTACTTC
cdr3_aa: CASSPTGFEQYF
v_call: TRBV7-9
j_call: TRBJ2-7
d_call: NA
clone_size: NA

cdr3_nt: TGCGCCAGCAGCACAGGGACAGGCAGCATGAACACTGAAGCTTTCTTT
cdr3_aa: CASSTGTGSMNTEAFF
v_call: TRBV5-1
j_call: TRBJ1-1
d_call: TRBD1
clone_size: few

cdr3_nt: TGTGCCAGCAGTTCGGGGGACAGGAGAAACTATGGCTACACCTTC
cdr3_aa: CASSSGDRRNYGYTF
v_call: TRBV12-3/TRBV12-4
j_call: TRBJ1-2
d_call: TRBD1
clone_size: once

cdr3_nt: TGTGCCACCAGTGAGGGGCGGAATGAGCAGTTCTTC
cdr3_aa: CATSEGRNEQFF
v_call: TRBV24-1
j_call: TRBJ2-1
d_call: NA
clone_size: NA

cdr3_nt: TGTGCCAGCAGCTCGTGGGCGCACTACCCAGAGACCCAGTACTTC
cdr3_aa: CASSSWAHYPETQYF
v_call: TRBV7-2
j_call: TRBJ2-5
d_call: NA
clone_size: NA

cdr3_nt: TGTGCCAGCAACCCGAGGGAGTTGGGTACCGGGGAGCTGTTTTTT
cdr3_aa: CASNPRELGTGELFF
v_call: TRBV7-8
j_call: TRBJ2-2
d_call: NA
clone_size: NA

cdr3_nt: TGCGCCAGCAGCTTGTTCGTTACTTCTCGGACCCAGTACTTC
cdr3_aa: CASSLFVTSRTQYF
v_call: TRBV5-1
j_call: TRBJ2-5
d_call: NA
clone_size: NA

cdr3_nt: TGCGCCAGCAGCCAGGACAGGCTTCGCACCGGGGAGCTGTTTTTT
cdr3_aa: CASSQDRLRTGELFF
v_call: TRBV4-1
j_call: TRBJ2-2
d_call: TRBD1
clone_size: NA

cdr3_nt: TGTGCCAGCTCAATCCAGACAGGGGCTGGGGCCAACGTCCTGACTTTC
cdr3_aa: CASSIQTGAGANVLTF
v_call: TRBV18
j_call: TRBJ2-6
d_call: TRBD1
clone_size: NA

cdr3_nt: TGTGCCAGCAGTTTAACCGTGGCGGGCGAGACCCAGTACTTC
cdr3_aa: CASSLTVAGETQYF
v_call: TRBV27
j_call: TRBJ2-5
d_call: NA
clone_size: NA

cdr3_nt: TGCGCCAGCAGCCAAGTCTCTGGGGAGGGCACAGATACGCAGTATTTT
cdr3_aa: CASSQVSGEGTDTQYF
v_call: TRBV4-3
j_call: TRBJ2-3
d_call: NA
clone_size: many

cdr3_nt: TGCGCCAGCAGCCCGTGGTCGCGCCTTCCCAGTCCTGGGGCCAACGTCCTGACTTTC
cdr3_aa: CASSPWSRLPSPGANVLTF
v_call: TRBV4-3
j_call: TRBJ2-6
d_call: NA
clone_size: NA

cdr3_nt: TGTGCCAGCAGCGGTCGACTGAACACCGGGGAGCTGTTTTTT
cdr3_aa: CASSGRLNTGELFF
v_call: TRBV7-8
j_call: TRBJ2-2
d_call: NA
clone_size: NA

cdr3_nt: TGTGCCAGCAGCTTGTATCAGGGCTCCTACGAGCAGTACTTC
cdr3_aa: CASSLYQGSYEQYF
v_call: TRBV7-2
j_call: TRBJ2-7
d_call: NA
clone_size: few

cdr3_nt: TGCGCCAGCAGCTACGGACCCAACCAAGAGACCCAGTACTTC
cdr3_aa: CASSYGPNQETQYF
v_call: TRBV5-1
j_call: TRBJ2-5
d_call: NA
clone_size: few

cdr3_nt: TGTGCTAGTGGTTTCGGGGCGCAGGATACGCAGTATTTT
cdr3_aa: CASGFGAQDTQYF
v_call: TRBV12-5
j_call: TRBJ2-3
d_call: NA
clone_size: NA

cdr3_nt: TGTGCCAGCCAACTTAAAGACAGGCGGGGCTACACCTTC
cdr3_aa: CASQLKDRRGYTF
v_call: TRBV12-3/TRBV12-4
j_call: TRBJ1-2
d_call: NA
clone_size: few

cdr3_nt: TGTGCCAGCAGCCCACGCCCCAGGGGGGGGAATGAGCAGTTCTTC
cdr3_aa: CASSPRPRGGNEQFF
v_call: TRBV7-2
j_call: TRBJ2-1
d_call: NA
clone_size: NA

cdr3_nt: TGTGCCAGCAAGGTGACGGGAGGGCACTATGGCTACACCTTC
cdr3_aa: CASKVTGGHYGYTF
v_call: TRBV5-4
j_call: TRBJ1-2
d_call: NA
clone_size: NA

cdr3_nt: TGTGCCAGCAGCGTGGGATACGGGGACACCGGGGAGCTGTTTTTT
cdr3_aa: CASSVGYGDTGELFF
v_call: TRBV9
j_call: TRBJ2-2
d_call: NA
clone_size: NA

cdr3_nt: TGTGCCAGCAGCGTACAGAACAATCTGGATGGCTACACCTTC
cdr3_aa: CASSVQNNLDGYTF
v_call: TRBV9
j_call: TRBJ1-2
d_call: NA
clone_size: NA

cdr3_nt: TGTGCTAGCAGCTTACGGGATAGGAACACAGATACGCAGTATTTT
cdr3_aa: CASSLRDRNTDTQYF
v_call: TRBV7-7
j_call: TRBJ2-3
d_call: NA
clone_size: NA

cdr3_nt: TGTGCCAGCAGCCTCGGGACAGCCAACCTTTATGGCTACACCTTC
cdr3_aa: CASSLGTANLYGYTF
v_call: TRBV7-8
j_call: TRBJ1-2
d_call: TRBD1
clone_size: NA

cdr3_nt: TGTGCCAGCAGTTACTCTTGGGAGGCGGGCTACGAGCAGTACTTC
cdr3_aa: CASSYSWEAGYEQYF
v_call: TRBV6-2/TRBV6-3
j_call: TRBJ2-7
d_call: NA
clone_size: few

cdr3_nt: TGCGCCAGCAGCCAAGACTGGGAGACTAGAGATTACAATGAGCAGTTCTTC
cdr3_aa: CASSQDWETRDYNEQFF
v_call: TRBV4-1
j_call: TRBJ2-1
d_call: NA
clone_size: few

cdr3_nt: TGTGCCAGCAGCCAAGTCTGGACAGAAGCTTTCTTT
cdr3_aa: CASSQVWTEAFF
v_call: TRBV3-1
j_call: TRBJ1-1
d_call: NA
clone_size: many

cdr3_nt: TGCGCCAGCAGCACTCGGGACAGGGGATATGGCTACACCTTC
cdr3_aa: CASSTRDRGYGYTF
v_call: TRBV5-1
j_call: TRBJ1-2
d_call: TRBD1
clone_size: many

cdr3_nt: TGCAGTGCTAGAGACCGGAAGACAGGGACGGGAATATCTCAGCCCCAGCATTTT
cdr3_aa: CSARDRKTGTGISQPQHF
v_call: TRBV20-1
j_call: TRBJ1-5
d_call: TRBD1
clone_size: NA

cdr3_nt: TGCGCCAGCAACACCGGAGTAGCGGGGGAGGACTACAATGAGCAGTTCTTC
cdr3_aa: CASNTGVAGEDYNEQFF
v_call: TRBV5-1
j_call: TRBJ2-1
d_call: TRBD2
clone_size: few

cdr3_nt: TGTGCCAGCAGCCGACAGGGTCTAAGGAATTCACCCCTCCACTTT
cdr3_aa: CASSRQGLRNSPLHF
v_call: TRBV6-1
j_call: TRBJ1-6
d_call: TRBD1
clone_size: NA

cdr3_nt: TGTGCCAGCAGGCCCCCAGCGGGTAGCAGAGAGACCCAGTACTTC
cdr3_aa: CASRPPAGSRETQYF
v_call: TRBV7-2
j_call: TRBJ2-5
d_call: NA
clone_size: few

cdr3_nt: TGTGCCAGCAGCCGGGACAGAAATCAGCCCCAGCATTTT
cdr3_aa: CASSRDRNQPQHF
v_call: TRBV5-6
j_call: TRBJ1-5
d_call: TRBD1
clone_size: many

cdr3_nt: TGCAGTGCTGGGAGGACTGGCCCGAATGAGCAGTTCTTC
cdr3_aa: CSAGRTGPNEQFF
v_call: TRBV20-1
j_call: TRBJ2-1
d_call: NA
clone_size: many

cdr3_nt: TGCGCCAGCAGCCCAGCCGGGGAAAATCAGCCCCAGCATTTT
cdr3_aa: CASSPAGENQPQHF
v_call: TRBV4-1
j_call: TRBJ1-5
d_call: NA
clone_size: NA

cdr3_nt: TGTGCCAGCAGCCCGGAGGCGGGACAGATAGGGGGCTACACCTTC
cdr3_aa: CASSPEAGQIGGYTF
v_call: TRBV7-8
j_call: TRBJ1-2
d_call: TRBD1
clone_size: few

cdr3_nt: TGTGCCAGCAGCCCAGGTTTTCGCTACAATGAGCAGTTCTTC
cdr3_aa: CASSPGFRYNEQFF
v_call: TRBV21-1
j_call: TRBJ2-1
d_call: NA
clone_size: few

cdr3_nt: TGTGCCAGCGACAAAGAGGGGGGGACCCAGTACTTC
cdr3_aa: CASDKEGGTQYF
v_call: TRBV3-1
j_call: TRBJ2-5
d_call: NA
clone_size: NA

cdr3_nt: TGTGCCAGCAGATCTAGCGGGGGGGCCCTGAACAATGAGCAGTTCTTC
cdr3_aa: CASRSSGGALNNEQFF
v_call: TRBV6-1
j_call: TRBJ2-1
d_call: TRBD2
clone_size: few

cdr3_nt: TGTGCCAGCATGGACGGACCCGCCGAGCAGTACTTC
cdr3_aa: CASMDGPAEQYF
v_call: TRBV12-3/TRBV12-4
j_call: TRBJ2-7
d_call: NA
clone_size: many

cdr3_nt: TGCGCCAGCAGCCAAGATGCGGGGTTAGGCAATCAGCCCCAGCATTTT
cdr3_aa: CASSQDAGLGNQPQHF
v_call: TRBV4-3
j_call: TRBJ1-5
d_call: NA
clone_size: few

cdr3_nt: TGCGCCAGCAGCCAAGCTTTGGGGGGTTACAATGAGCAGTTCTTC
cdr3_aa: CASSQALGGYNEQFF
v_call: TRBV4-3
j_call: TRBJ2-1
d_call: NA
clone_size: NA

cdr3_nt: TGTGCCAGCAGCTTGGAGAGCTCTGGAAACACCATATATTTT
cdr3_aa: CASSLESSGNTIYF
v_call: TRBV5-6
j_call: TRBJ1-3
d_call: NA
clone_size: many

cdr3_nt: TGCGCCAGCAGCCAAACTTCTCTCGGGCCAATCAAAGAGACCCAGTACTTC
cdr3_aa: CASSQTSLGPIKETQYF
v_call: TRBV4-1
j_call: TRBJ2-5
d_call: NA
clone_size: few

cdr3_nt: TGTGCCTGGAGTGTACGTGAGGGAACTGAAGCTTTCTTT
cdr3_aa: CAWSVREGTEAFF
v_call: TRBV30
j_call: TRBJ1-1
d_call: NA
clone_size: NA

cdr3_nt: TGTGCCAGTAGCGCTAGCGGGGGAAGCTCCTACAATGAGCAGTTCTTC
cdr3_aa: CASSASGGSSYNEQFF
v_call: TRBV19
j_call: TRBJ2-1
d_call: TRBD2
clone_size: NA

cdr3_nt: TGTGCCAGCAGCTTGTTCACTGGGGGGGCCTGGCGCTATGGCTACACCTTC
cdr3_aa: CASSLFTGGAWRYGYTF
v_call: TRBV7-2
j_call: TRBJ1-2
d_call: NA
clone_size: NA

cdr3_nt: TGCAGTGCTAGACCTTCCGGGACTAGTGTTCACGAGCAGTACTTC
cdr3_aa: CSARPSGTSVHEQYF
v_call: TRBV20-1
j_call: TRBJ2-7
d_call: TRBD2
clone_size: NA

cdr3_nt: TGTGCCAGCAGCTTAGTCTTGACTAGCGGGGCAAGACGCCTAGCTAGCACAGATACGCAGTATTTT
cdr3_aa: CASSLVLTSGARRLASTDTQYF
v_call: TRBV11-2
j_call: TRBJ2-3
d_call: TRBD2
clone_size: NA